These 19 T cell receptor beta chains were sequenced from one sample in a study of OX40 agonist ivuxolimab in advanced cancers. The protocol used for the library was the immunoSEQ multiplex PCR assay. TCRdb stores this immuneACCESS table with in-frame sequences only. Part of the clones is absent; in the studies checked, under half of the shortfall reflects unresolved V genes, and no reason is known for the rest. Recorded for this sample are tens of thousands of clones; 75% to 90% of them occurred a single time. Jointly, the top ten make up about 0.2% of the sample. The source material was CD4+ or CD8+ T cells sorted from blood, sampled in a trial of the OX40 agonist ivuxolimab. Source of these receptors: an adult with an advanced solid tumor such as melanoma, head and neck, liver or kidney cancer.

This clone was seen a single time. The rearrangement uses TRBV25-1 and TRBJ2-5, with D perhaps assigned TRBD1 or TRBD2 (5 bases each). There are 13 residues in the CDR3. Per germline, CDR1 MGHDK and CDR2 SYGVNS. V shed 2 bases and J shed 4 bases, with 8 bases lying between them. Written as DNA, the CDR3 is TGTGCCAGCAGTGAAGCTGGGGGAGAGACCCAGTACTTC. Translated: CASSEAGGETQYF.

The chain recombines TRBV9 with TRBJ1-4, with 7 bases fitting TRBD1. Germline-derived CDR1 and CDR2 are SGDLS and YYNGEE. There are 14 residues in the CDR3. The V and J ends lost 0 bases and 8 bases, in that order; junction bases with no gene match: 4. Written as DNA, the CDR3 is TGTGCCAGCAGCGTAGTAGGGGGCAGCGAAAAACTGTTTTTT. Its protein is CASSVVGGSEKLFF.

The V call is TRBV4-1, the J call TRBJ1-6; no firm D call. The CDR3 consists of 15 residues. Per the germline V gene, CDR1 is MGHRA and CDR2 is YSYEKL. The V end lost 5 bases, the J end lost 3 bases, and 11 bases lay between the germline ends. CDR3 sequence reads: CASSDRTNYNSPLHF. The CDR3 nucleotides are TGCGCCAGCAGCGACCGGACCAACTATAATTCACCCCTCCACTTT.

The chain uses TRBV10-2 and TRBJ1-5; D is unresolved. The CDR3 runs to 15 residues. V was shortened by 6 bases and J by 0 bases, with 12 bases between the two germline ends. From germline, CDR1 is WSHSY and CDR2 SAAADI. For the CDR3, the DNA is TGCGCCAGCAGCCCCGCCTCTTATAGCAATCAGCCCCAGCATTTT. Its translation: CASSPASYSNQPQHF.

The genes are TRBV11-2 and TRBJ1-2; the D is unclear. The CDR3 totals 11 residues. The germline gives CDR1 SGHAT, CDR2 FQNNGV. V lost 8 bases and J 7 bases, leaving 11 bases between the germline ends. The CDR3 sequence is CASGALGGYTF. The CDR3 nucleotides are TGTGCCAGCGGTGCGCTGGGTGGCTACACCTTC.

The chain combines TRBV5-4 with TRBJ2-3; 7 bases are shared with TRBD2. CDR1 and CDR2 (germline): SGHNT, YYREEE (reference sequence). The CDR3 runs to 20 residues. Trimming at V came to 4 bases and at J to 2 bases, leaving 22 bases not matched to a gene. As DNA, the CDR3 is TGTGCCAGCAGCCATACTAGGTCCAGCGGGACCTTGGGTGTCACAGATACGCAGTATTTT. This translates into CASSHTRSSGTLGVTDTQYF.

The chain recombines TRBV27 with TRBJ2-5, with 10 bases matching TRBD2. The CDR3 runs 14 residues. Germline lookup yields CDR1 MNHEY and CDR2 SMNVEV (reference sequence). V was pared by 4 bases and J by 3 bases, with 2 bases of the junction left unmatched. DNA of the CDR3: TGTGCCAGCAGTTCTAGCGGGGGAAAAGAGACCCAGTACTTC. Its translation: CASSSSGGKETQYF.

This clone was observed a handful of times. The rearrangement joins TRBV14 to TRBJ2-5, with 11 bases aligning to TRBD2. This CDR3 comprises 17 residues. CDR1 and CDR2 (germline): SGHDN, FVKESK. With V trimmed by 3 bases and J by 1 base, 7 bases remained unmatched. The CDR3 nucleotides are TGTGCCAGCAGCCACGACTCCCTAGCGGGGGGCCAAGAGACCCAGTACTTC. This translates into CASSHDSLAGGQETQYF.

This chain connects TRBV7-9 to TRBJ1-1; no reliable D call. Germline V gene sequence: CDR1 SEHNR, CDR2 FQNEAQ (reference sequence). The CDR3 contains 15 residues. The V end lost 1 base, the J end lost 3 bases, and 12 bases lay between the germline ends. CDR3 nucleotide sequence: TGTGCCAGCAGCTTAGTCTGGGGTTTCGACACTGAAGCTTTCTTT. Its protein product is CASSLVWGFDTEAFF.

This clone was seen only once. The J gene is TRBJ2-1, the V gene TRBV10-1; the D gene is possibly TRBD2 (6 bases). In germline, CDR1 is WNHNN, CDR2 SYGVQD (reference sequence). The CDR3 totals 13 residues. The V and J ends lost 9 bases and 6 bases respectively, with 15 bases between them. CDR3 DNA: TGCGCCAGTGGGGACTCCAACTCCAATGAGCAGTTCTTC. Amino acid sequence: CASGDSNSNEQFF.

The chain links TRBV5-4 to TRBJ2-5, with D perhaps TRBD2 (6 bases). Germline V gene sequence: CDR1 SGHNT, CDR2 YYREEE (reference sequence). Between the trimmed V and J ends, which lost 0 bases and 7 bases, there was a span of 22 bases. CDR3 length equals 17 residues. The CDR3 DNA sequence: TGTGCCAGCAGCTTGGCCGGTTCAGGGACTTCCGTCGGGACCCAGTACTTC. Translating it yields CASSLAGSGTSVGTQYF.

This clone was detected only once. Other DNA sequences from this sample encode an identical CDR3 as well. This chain joins TRBV5-1 and TRBJ1-5; 7 bases are shared with TRBD1. The CDR3 is 14 amino acids. CDR1 and CDR2 from the germline V gene are SGHRS and YFSETQ. The trim removed 0 bases at V and 7 bases at J, leaving 4 bases unmatched. The CDR3 sequence: CASSLDRGGQPQHF. CDR3 coding DNA: TGCGCCAGCAGCTTGGACAGGGGCGGACAGCCCCAGCATTTT.

The J gene is TRBJ2-3, the V gene TRBV19; maybe TRBD2 (6 bases). Trimming shortened V by 5 bases and J by 5 bases, and 20 bases separated the two germline ends. The germline V gene has CDR1 LNHDA and CDR2 SQIVND (reference sequence). This CDR3 is 16 amino acids long. The CDR3 loop is CASSPQMGLAGDTQYF. The CDR3, as DNA: TGTGCCAGTAGTCCTCAGATGGGACTGGCGGGAGATACGCAGTATTTT.

CDR3 DNA sequence: TGTGCCAGCAGACAAAATCTAGCGGGAAGGACAGATACGCAGTATTTT. It codes for CASRQNLAGRTDTQYF. The chain has TRBV28 and TRBJ2-3; 9 bases are shared with TRBD2. Losses at the gene ends were 6 bases for V and 3 bases for J; bases not matched to a gene: 10. The CDR3 extends over 16 amino acids. Germline V gene sequence: CDR1 MDHEN, CDR2 SYDVKM. The full variable domain, rest sourced from reference TRBV28 and TRBJ2-3, is DVKVTQSSRYLVKRTGEKVFLECVQDMDHENMFWYRQDPGLGLRLIYFSYDVKMKEKGDIPEGYSVSREKKERFSLILESASTNQTSMYLCASRQNLAGRTDTQYFGPGTRLTVL.

The chain is built from TRBV6-1 and TRBJ2-2; D is unresolved. Trimming shortened V by 2 bases and J by 0 bases, and 4 bases separated the two germline ends. The CDR3 contains 14 residues. Germline V gene lookup returns CDR1 MNHNS and CDR2 SASEGT. The DNA of the CDR3 is TGTGCCAGCAGTGAACAGCCGAACACCGGGGAGCTGTTTTTT. Its translation: CASSEQPNTGELFF.

The J gene is TRBJ1-2, the V gene TRBV10-3; TRBD1 matches at 11 bases. This CDR3 is built from 16 residues. The junction had 10 bases not matched to a gene; V was cut back by 5 bases and J by 5 bases. Germline CDR1 is ENHRY and CDR2 is SYGVKD. CDR3 in amino acids: CAISPGQGAGQYGYTF. CDR3 coding DNA: TGTGCCATCAGTCCCGGACAGGGGGCCGGGCAGTATGGCTACACCTTC.

This clone was counted a single time. V is TRBV7-9 and J is TRBJ1-4; D not certain. The CDR3 totals 16 residues. Germline CDR1 SEHNR, CDR2 FQNEAQ (reference sequence). V gave up 7 bases and J gave up 0 bases, with 15 bases separating them. The CDR3 DNA follows: TGTGCCAGCACCCTGTGGGCGGCTCCAACTAATGAAAAACTGTTTTTT. Translated, it gives CASTLWAAPTNEKLFF.

This chain connects TRBV19 to TRBJ1-5, with D perhaps matching TRBD1 (5 bases). The V and J ends lost 7 bases and 2 bases respectively, with 15 bases between them. The CDR3 runs to 15 residues. Germline assignment: CDR1 LNHDA and CDR2 SQIVND (reference sequence). CDR3 nucleotide sequence: TGTGCCAGTATGAGAGGAGGGGTTGGCAATCAGCCCCAGCATTTT. This translates into CASMRGGVGNQPQHF.

The chain is built from TRBV2 and TRBJ2-3, with D perhaps TRBD2 (5 bases). The V end lost 8 bases, the J end lost 3 bases, and 12 bases lay between the germline ends. CDR1 and CDR2 from the germline V gene are SNHLY and FYNNEI. The CDR3 covers 13 residues. The chain's CDR3 is CASFEGWTDTQYF. CDR3 nucleotides: TGTGCCAGCTTTGAGGGCTGGACAGATACGCAGTATTTT.